These 24 T cell receptor beta chains were all obtained from the same sample, sequenced in a study of T cell responses to AZD1222 COVID-19 vaccine. Data came from immunoSEQ multiplex PCR; TCRdb stores just in-frame clones and leaves some out. This sample carries about 120,000 clones, more than 75% of them seen once, and the ten largest clones take roughly 3.5%. This specimen consisted of peripheral blood, obtained on day 0 of AZD1222 vaccination. The receptors originated from an adult in good health.

The chain links TRBV18 to TRBJ2-2, with 8 bases lining up with TRBD1. The V and J ends lost 5 bases and 3 bases, in that order; junction bases with no gene match: 11. The CDR3 sequence is 17 residues long. Germline V gene lookup returns CDR1 KGHSH and CDR2 LQKENI. CDR3 sequence reads: CASSAGTGSVDTGELFF. The CDR3 nucleotides read TGTGCCAGCTCAGCCGGGACAGGTTCTGTTGACACCGGGGAGCTGTTTTTT.

The J gene is TRBJ2-1, the V gene TRBV2; possibly TRBD2 for D (7 bases). The V end lost 8 bases, the J end lost 6 bases, and 17 bases lay between the germline ends. The CDR3 contains 14 residues. Germline V gives CDR1 SNHLY, CDR2 FYNNEI. CDR3 DNA: TGTGCCAGCGACGCGGGGGCCACCCCCAATGAGCAGTTCTTC. This codes for CASDAGATPNEQFF.

This clone was observed once. The rearrangement links TRBV6-1 to TRBJ1-3, with a weak D call TRBD1 (5 bases). CDR3 size: 14 residues. Per the germline V gene, CDR1 is MNHNS and CDR2 is SASEGT. V dropped 2 bases and J dropped 4 bases, with 9 bases sitting between them. The CDR3 loop reads CASSEQWTGNTIYF. The CDR3 nucleotides are TGTGCCAGCAGTGAACAGTGGACAGGAAACACCATATATTTT.

The chain is built from TRBV6-6 and TRBJ2-2, with D possibly being TRBD1 or TRBD2 (5 bases each). V was shortened by 2 bases and J by 5 bases, with 15 bases between the two germline ends. CDR1 and CDR2 from the germline V gene are MNHNY and SVGAGI (reference sequence). The CDR3 totals 16 residues. CDR3 coding DNA: TGTGCCAGCAGTTACATTGGGGGTGGGAAAACCGGGGAGCTGTTTTTT. Translation gives CASSYIGGGKTGELFF.

The chain combines TRBV11-2 with TRBJ1-1, with a weak D call TRBD1 (5 bases). Trimming pared 7 bases from V and 2 bases from J, leaving 23 bases between. CDR1 is SGHAT, CDR2 FQNNGV, per germline. The CDR3 has 17 amino acids. The DNA of the CDR3 is TGTGCCAGCATGTTGGGAGATAGGGACCCCGGAAACACTGAAGCTTTCTTT. Encoded protein: CASMLGDRDPGNTEAFF.

The rearrangement links TRBV2 to TRBJ2-1; D is ambiguous. Germline loops: CDR1 SNHLY, CDR2 FYNNEI. The CDR3 covers 11 residues. Trimming shortened V by 6 bases and J by 8 bases, and 8 bases separated the two germline ends. The CDR3 spells CASRFFDEQFF. CDR3 coding DNA: TGTGCCAGCAGGTTTTTCGATGAGCAGTTCTTC.

Only a few counts were recorded for this clone. V usage is TRBV7-8 and J usage is TRBJ1-6; D not resolved. Trimming stripped 2 bases from V and 7 bases from J, with 12 bases between. The CDR3 runs 15 residues. Germline V gene data show CDR1 as SGHVS and CDR2 as FQNEAQ. The CDR3 nucleotides read TGTGCCAGCAGCTTAAGGGATTCGTTAAATTCACCCCTCCACTTT. As protein: CASSLRDSLNSPLHF. The full variable domain, its missing parts supplied by reference TRBV7-8 and TRBJ1-6, is GAGVSQSPRYKVAKRGQDVALRCDPISGHVSLFWYQQALGQGPEFLTYFQNEAQLDKSGLPSDRFFAERPEGSVSTLKIQRTQQEDSAVYLCASSLRDSLNSPLHFGNGTRLTVT.

V is TRBV6-5 and J is TRBJ2-2; a weak D match, TRBD2 (5 bases). Trimming removed 6 bases at V and 2 bases at J, with 10 bases between. Germline V gives CDR1 MNHEY, CDR2 SVGAGI. This CDR3 has 14 residues. The CDR3 spells CASREGFNTGELFF. The CDR3, as DNA: TGTGCCAGCAGAGAGGGCTTCAACACCGGGGAGCTGTTTTTT.

The CDR3 loop reads CASSQAKGWNTEAFF. The CDR3 region has the DNA TGTGCCAGCAGCCAAGCAAAGGGGTGGAACACTGAAGCTTTCTTT. V gene TRBV3-1 (or the pseudogene TRBV3-2) combines with J gene TRBJ1-1; weak D call: TRBD1 (5 bases). Germline V gene sequence: CDR1 LGHDT, CDR2 YNNKEL (reference sequence). With 1 base removed from V and 1 base from J, the gap between germline ends came to 10 bases. This CDR3 has 15 residues.

This CDR3 reads CASSDGFPGNQPQHF. The CDR3 nucleotides are TGTGCCAGCAGTGACGGGTTTCCGGGGAATCAGCCCCAGCATTTT. V usage is TRBV6-1 and J usage is TRBJ1-5; D not certain. The CDR3 length is 15 residues. Deletions cut 3 bases from V and 4 bases from J, with 13 bases between. Germline V lookup: CDR1 MNHNS, CDR2 SASEGT.

The CDR3 sequence is CASSMRTSGITKDHTDTQYF. The CDR3 nucleotides read TGTGCCAGTAGTATGAGGACTAGCGGAATAACAAAAGACCACACAGATACGCAGTATTTT. The V call is TRBV19, the J call TRBJ2-3, with 10 bases matching TRBD2. CDR3 size: 20 residues. From germline, CDR1 is LNHDA and CDR2 SQIVND (reference sequence). V shed 3 bases and J 2 bases; nucleotides not matched to a gene: 17.

This clone was recorded a few times. The chain couples TRBV10-1 to TRBJ2-5, with 8 nucleotides matching TRBD1. The CDR3 sequence is 14 residues long. Germline trimming cut 7 bases from V and 3 bases from J; bases unmatched to any gene: 7. Germline lookup yields CDR1 WNHNN and CDR2 SYGVQD (reference sequence). In DNA form, the CDR3 reads TGCGCCAGCAAACAACAGGGGGGAGAAGAGACCCAGTACTTC. Protein sequence: CASKQQGGEETQYF.

The chain uses TRBV5-1 and TRBJ1-4; a possible D gene is TRBD1 (6 bases). V lost 0 bases and J 2 bases, leaving 20 bases between the germline ends. The germline V gene has CDR1 SGHRS and CDR2 YFSETQ. The CDR3 extends over 19 amino acids. As DNA, the CDR3 is TGCGCCAGCAGCTTGGCCTTACAGGGAGGGATCGGCACTAATGAAAAACTGTTTTTT. Translation: CASSLALQGGIGTNEKLFF.

This clone has a single count. The chain links TRBV6-1 to TRBJ1-5, with 8 bases aligning to TRBD1. The germline V gene has CDR1 MNHNS and CDR2 SASEGT. This CDR3 has 16 residues. V lost 2 bases and J lost 1; bases outside the gene matches: 4. As DNA, the CDR3 is TGTGCCAGCAGTGAACCCTCAGGGGGCAGCAATCAGCCCCAGCATTTT. Translation gives CASSEPSGGSNQPQHF.

The J gene is TRBJ1-6, the V gene TRBV7-8; TRBD1 aligns across 9 bases. CDR1 is SGHVS, CDR2 FQNEAQ, per germline. The CDR3 length is 17 residues. V dropped 5 bases and J dropped 6; count of bases not matched to a gene: 11. The CDR3 spells CASSPGRGQGSNSPLHF. CDR3 DNA sequence: TGTGCCAGCAGCCCCGGGAGGGGACAGGGCTCTAATTCACCCCTCCACTTT. The complete variable domain, with remaining parts taken from reference TRBV7-8 and TRBJ1-6, reads GAGVSQSPRYKVAKRGQDVALRCDPISGHVSLFWYQQALGQGPEFLTYFQNEAQLDKSGLPSDRFFAERPEGSVSTLKIQRTQQEDSAVYLCASSPGRGQGSNSPLHFGNGTRLTVT.

V usage is TRBV19 and J usage is TRBJ1-2; D not certain. Germline CDR1 is LNHDA and CDR2 is SQIVND (reference sequence). The CDR3 is made up of 13 amino acids. V was pared by 4 bases and J by 8 bases, with 14 bases between. The CDR3, as DNA: TGTGCCAGTAGTACACCCGACGGGTGGGGCTACACCTTC. Its translation: CASSTPDGWGYTF.

This rearrangement joins TRBV5-1 to TRBJ1-1; D is undetermined. This CDR3 comprises 15 residues. Trimming stripped 5 bases from V and 8 bases from J, with 22 bases between. Germline CDR1 reads SGHRS; CDR2 reads YFSETQ. CDR3 DNA: TGCGCCAGCAGGCCAAGTTCTACAGCGGTCGCAGAAGCTTTCTTT. This encodes CASRPSSTAVAEAFF.

This clone turned up a few times. The chain joins TRBV10-3 to TRBJ1-6; D gene ambiguous. The CDR3 is 14 residues long. Germline assignment: CDR1 ENHRY and CDR2 SYGVKD. V gave up 7 bases and J gave up 0 bases, with 7 bases separating them. The CDR3 sequence is CAIKARSYNSPLHF. The CDR3 DNA is TGTGCCATCAAGGCTCGCTCCTATAATTCACCCCTCCACTTT.

This clone is a singleton in its sample. The CDR3 DNA is TGTGCCAGCAGCTCCCACAACCAGCACCGGGAGCTGTTTTTT. It encodes CASSSHNQHRELFF. The chain has TRBV7-3 and TRBJ2-2, with D uncertain. This CDR3 has 14 amino acids. V dropped 4 bases and J dropped 9 bases, with 15 bases sitting between them. Germline V gene lookup returns CDR1 SGHTA and CDR2 FQGTGA.

V is TRBV25-1 and J is TRBJ2-3; either TRBD1 or TRBD2 may supply D (6 bases each). The CDR3 runs 15 residues. Germline CDR1 reads MGHDK; CDR2 reads SYGVNS. Trimming pared 1 base from V and 8 bases from J, leaving 16 bases between. The CDR3 DNA sequence: TGTGCCAGCAGTGAATCCGGGGGCCCTGGGGGTACGCAGTATTTT. Translation: CASSESGGPGGTQYF.

The chain couples TRBV9 to TRBJ1-1; D possibly corresponds to TRBD1 (5 bases). Germline V CDR1 and CDR2: SGDLS, YYNGEE. Trimming shortened V by 3 bases and J by 1 base, and 13 bases separated the two germline ends. The length of the CDR3 is 15 residues. CDR3 sequence reads: CASSAHGQPNTEAFF. The DNA of the CDR3 is TGTGCCAGCAGCGCCCATGGACAACCGAACACTGAAGCTTTCTTT.

This chain joins TRBV6-5 and TRBJ1-6; the D gene is possibly TRBD1 (5 bases). V lost 11 bases and J 9 bases, leaving 20 bases between the germline ends. Looked up from germline, CDR1 is MNHEY and CDR2 is SVGAGI. This CDR3 is built from 14 residues. The CDR3 DNA follows: TGTGCCGCCCGGGGGTACGGGGACGTTTCACCCCTCCACTTT. Encoded protein: CAARGYGDVSPLHF.

V and J are TRBV7-2 and TRBJ2-7; a possible D gene is TRBD2 (6 bases). The V end lost 4 bases, the J end lost 6 bases, and 16 bases lay between the germline ends. The CDR3 covers 14 residues. In germline, CDR1 is SGHTA, CDR2 FQGNSA. CDR3 sequence reads: CASSSPLTRSEQYF. Here the CDR3 DNA reads TGTGCCAGCAGCTCCCCGCTGACTAGAAGCGAGCAGTACTTC.

The chain carries TRBV15 and TRBJ2-5; TRBD2 matches at 7 bases. The CDR3 is made up of 16 amino acids. V lost 0 bases, J lost 5 bases, and 9 bases stayed unmatched. Per the germline V gene, CDR1 is LNHNV and CDR2 is YYDKDF (reference sequence). The chain's CDR3 is CATSRDLSGGTETQYF. The CDR3 nucleotides are TGTGCCACCAGCAGAGATCTTTCGGGGGGTACGGAGACCCAGTACTTC.